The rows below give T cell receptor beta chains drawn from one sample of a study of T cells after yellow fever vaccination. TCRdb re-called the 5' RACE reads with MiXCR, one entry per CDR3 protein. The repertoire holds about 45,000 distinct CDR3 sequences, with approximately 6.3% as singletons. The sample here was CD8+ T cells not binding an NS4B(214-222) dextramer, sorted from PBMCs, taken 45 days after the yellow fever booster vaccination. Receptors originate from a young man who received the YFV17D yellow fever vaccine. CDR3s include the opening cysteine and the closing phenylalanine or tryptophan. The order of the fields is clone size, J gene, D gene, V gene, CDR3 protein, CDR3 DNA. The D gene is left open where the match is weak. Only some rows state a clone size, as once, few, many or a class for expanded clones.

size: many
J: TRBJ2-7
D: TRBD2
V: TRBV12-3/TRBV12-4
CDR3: CASSWGLAGVYEQYF
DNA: TGTGCCAGCAGTTGGGGACTAGCGGGAGTTTACGAGCAGTACTTC

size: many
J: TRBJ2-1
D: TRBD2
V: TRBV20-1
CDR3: CSVDYPGLADNEQFF
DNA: TGCAGTGTCGATTACCCGGGACTAGCGGACAATGAGCAGTTCTTC

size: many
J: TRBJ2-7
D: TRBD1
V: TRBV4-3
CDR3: CASSPETGVSSYEQYF
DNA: TGCGCCAGCAGCCCAGAGACAGGGGTGAGCTCCTACGAGCAGTACTTC

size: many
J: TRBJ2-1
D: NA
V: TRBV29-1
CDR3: CSVEATRLYF
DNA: TGCAGCGTTGAAGCAACTAGATTATACTTC

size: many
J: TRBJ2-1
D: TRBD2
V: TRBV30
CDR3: CACQRGASSYNEQFF
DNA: TGTGCCTGTCAGCGGGGGGCAAGCTCCTACAATGAGCAGTTCTTC

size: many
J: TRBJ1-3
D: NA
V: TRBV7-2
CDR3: CASTISGNTIYF
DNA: TGTGCCAGCACCATAAGTGGAAACACCATATATTTT

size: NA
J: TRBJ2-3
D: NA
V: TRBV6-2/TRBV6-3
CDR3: CASSYSPSAAPTDTQYF
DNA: TGTGCCAGCAGTTACTCGCCCTCCGCGGCGCCCACAGATACGCAGTATTTT

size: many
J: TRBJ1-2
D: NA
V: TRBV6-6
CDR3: CASSQSGTIGYTF
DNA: TGTGCCAGCAGTCAGTCAGGGACCATCGGCTACACCTTC

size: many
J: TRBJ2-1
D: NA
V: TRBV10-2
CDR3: CASKSNEQFF
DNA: TGCGCCAGCAAAAGCAATGAGCAGTTCTTC

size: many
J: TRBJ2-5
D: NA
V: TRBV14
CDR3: CASSQGTQETQYF
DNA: TGTGCCAGCAGCCAAGGGACCCAAGAGACCCAGTACTTC

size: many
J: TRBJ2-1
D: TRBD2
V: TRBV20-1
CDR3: CSASSGASYNEQFF
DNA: TGCAGTGCCAGCAGCGGGGCCTCCTACAATGAGCAGTTCTTC

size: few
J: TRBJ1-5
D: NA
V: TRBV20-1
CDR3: CSATEGLNQPQHF
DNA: TGCAGTGCTACCGAGGGCCTCAATCAGCCCCAGCATTTT

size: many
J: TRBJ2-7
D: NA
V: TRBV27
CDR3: CASSFGGMYEQYF
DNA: TGTGCCAGCAGTTTTGGGGGGATGTACGAGCAGTACTTC

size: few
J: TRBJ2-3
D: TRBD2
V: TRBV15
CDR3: CATSREGTSGNTDTQYF
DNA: TGTGCCACCAGCAGAGAGGGGACTAGCGGAAACACAGATACGCAGTATTTT

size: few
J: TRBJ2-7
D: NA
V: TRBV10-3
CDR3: CAISGEDSDVWEQYF
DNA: TGTGCCATCAGTGGGGAGGACAGCGATGTCTGGGAGCAGTACTTC

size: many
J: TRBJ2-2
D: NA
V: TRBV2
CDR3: CASSGQRKNTGELFF
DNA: TGTGCCAGCAGTGGCCAGCGGAAGAACACCGGGGAGCTGTTTTTT

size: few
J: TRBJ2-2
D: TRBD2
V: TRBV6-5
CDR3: CASSYHAGDTGELFF
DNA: TGTGCCAGCAGTTACCATGCGGGAGACACCGGGGAGCTGTTTTTT